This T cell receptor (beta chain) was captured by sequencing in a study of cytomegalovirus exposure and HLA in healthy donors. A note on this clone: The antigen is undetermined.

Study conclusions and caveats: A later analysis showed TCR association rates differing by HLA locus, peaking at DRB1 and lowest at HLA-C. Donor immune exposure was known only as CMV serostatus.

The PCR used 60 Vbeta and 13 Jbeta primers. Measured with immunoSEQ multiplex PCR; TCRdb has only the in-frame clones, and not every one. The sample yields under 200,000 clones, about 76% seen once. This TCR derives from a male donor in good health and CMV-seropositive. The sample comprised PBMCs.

The CDR3 is CASSGSTGNTEAFF. The DNA of the CDR3 is TGTGCCAGCAGTGGGAGTACAGGGAACACTGAAGCTTTCTTT. The V call is TRBV2, the J call TRBJ1-1, with D possibly being TRBD1 (5 bases). CDR3 size: 14 residues. The germline V and J ends were trimmed by 4 bases and 1 base, with 10 bases remaining between them. The germline CDR1 and CDR2 sequences are SNHLY and FYNNEI. The full variable domain, with the rest looked up from reference TRBV2 and TRBJ1-1, is EPEVTQTPSHQVTQMGQEVILRCVPISNHLYFYWYRQILGQKVEFLVSFYNNEISEKSEIFDDQFSVERPDGSNFTLKIRSTKLEDSAMYFCASSGSTGNTEAFFGQGTRLTVV.